One sample yielded the 15 T cell receptor beta chains listed below, sequenced in a study of blood T cell repertoires in COVID-19. Profiling relied on immunoSEQ multiplex PCR, and the TCRdb table lists in-frame clones only, not all of them. The table shows hundreds of thousands of clones, with about 89% occurring only once. The source material was peripheral blood. The receptors come from a woman in her 30s with acute or convalescent COVID-19.

J is TRBJ2-7 and V is TRBV7-8; 7 positions agree with TRBD1. The trim removed 5 bases at V and 9 bases at J, leaving 10 bases unmatched. Per the germline V gene, CDR1 is SGHVS and CDR2 is FQNEAQ. The CDR3 is made up of 13 amino acids. The CDR3 DNA reads as TGTGCCAGCAGCAGAAACAGGGGCGAAGGGCAGTACTTC. This codes for CASSRNRGEGQYF.

This clone has just one count. This chain links TRBV12-3 or TRBV12-4 with TRBJ2-7; 7 nucleotides align to TRBD1. V was pared by 4 bases and J by 5 bases, with 2 bases of the junction left unmatched. The CDR3 is made up of 12 amino acids. The CDR3 DNA reads as TGTGCCAGCAGTTACAGGGGAGACGAGCAGTACTTC. This encodes CASSYRGDEQYF.

J is TRBJ1-1 and V is TRBV7-2; 8 positions agree with TRBD1. This CDR3 contains 14 residues. Germline V gene sequence: CDR1 SGHTA, CDR2 FQGNSA. J was trimmed by 4 bases and V by 5 bases; bases with no gene match: 6. Here the CDR3 reads CASSPRTGTTEAFF. CDR3 nucleotides: TGTGCCAGCAGCCCCCGGACAGGGACCACTGAAGCTTTCTTT.

The V gene is TRBV27, the J gene TRBJ2-7; weak D call: TRBD1 (6 bases). CDR3 length: 15 residues. Trimming pared 0 bases from V and 3 bases from J, leaving 12 bases between. Germline CDR1 is MNHEY and CDR2 is SMNVEV (reference sequence). This chain's CDR3 is CASSLSGGASYEQYF. The CDR3 coding sequence is TGTGCCAGCAGTTTATCTGGGGGCGCAAGCTACGAGCAGTACTTC.

The chain has TRBV9 and TRBJ2-3; TRBD2 aligns across 13 bases. V shed 3 bases, J shed 10 bases, and the junction held 14 bases outside the gene matches. The CDR3 is made up of 17 amino acids. Germline V gene sequence: CDR1 SGDLS, CDR2 YYNGEE. CDR3 protein: CASSAGTSGDSQGAQYF. CDR3 DNA sequence: TGTGCCAGCAGCGCGGGGACTAGCGGGGACTCCCAGGGGGCGCAGTATTTT.

This clone has only one observation. The J gene is TRBJ1-6, the V gene TRBV21-1; TRBD1, as called in the table, went unchecked against the DNA. TRBV21-1 is described as a pseudogene. The CDR3 is 15 amino acids. In nucleotides, the CDR3 is TGTGCCAGCAGCAAAGCCCCGGAAAGGGGTTCACCCCTCCACTTT. Its translation is CASSKAPERGSPLHF.

This rearrangement joins TRBV10-3 to TRBJ2-5; TRBD1 matches at 9 bases. Per the germline V gene, CDR1 is ENHRY and CDR2 is SYGVKD. CDR3 length equals 16 residues. Trimming cost V 0 bases and J 5 bases; bases outside gene matches: 7. Here the CDR3 reads CAISESGTGQFETQYF. The DNA for the CDR3 is TGTGCCATCAGTGAGTCTGGGACAGGGCAGTTCGAGACCCAGTACTTC.

The chain has TRBV15 and TRBJ2-2, with 9 positions matching TRBD2. Per the germline V gene, CDR1 is LNHNV and CDR2 is YYDKDF (reference sequence). The trim removed 1 base at V and 0 bases at J, leaving 0 bases unmatched. This CDR3 spans 16 amino acids. CDR3 region: CATSRGGGANTGELFF. CDR3 in DNA: TGTGCCACCAGCAGAGGCGGGGGGGCGAACACCGGGGAGCTGTTTTTT. Using reference TRBV15 and TRBJ2-2 for the parts outside the CDR3, the full variable domain is DAMVIQNPRYQVTQFGKPVTLSCSQTLNHNVMYWYQQKSSQAPKLLFHYYDKDFNNEADTPDNFQSRRPNTSFCFLDIRSPGLGDTAMYLCATSRGGGANTGELFFGEGSRLTVL.

This chain joins TRBV28 and TRBJ1-3, with D uncertain. CDR1 MDHEN and CDR2 SYDVKM come from the germline V gene. This CDR3 region has 15 residues. With 1 base removed from V and 0 bases from J, the gap between germline ends came to 7 bases. The CDR3 nucleotides read TGTGCCAGCAGTTTATTATCAGACTCTGGAAACACCATATATTTT. This gives the protein CASSLLSDSGNTIYF.

The chain's CDR3 is CASSSLGSGGAPGELFF. CDR3 nucleotide sequence: TGCGCCAGCAGCTCCCTAGGAAGCGGGGGGGCCCCCGGGGAGCTGTTTTTT. J is TRBJ2-2 and V is TRBV5-1; 10 bases are shared with TRBD2. The J segment lost 6 bases and the V segment lost 3 bases, leaving 11 bases of the junction unmatched. The CDR3 runs 17 residues. Germline CDR1 SGHRS, CDR2 YFSETQ.

The count of this clone is one. The rearrangement joins TRBV7-3 to TRBJ2-7, with unresolved D. Trimming removed 1 base from V and 6 bases from J, with 10 bases in between. Germline V gene sequence: CDR1 SGHTA, CDR2 FQGTGA. The CDR3 extends over 13 amino acids. The CDR3 is CASSLITGGEQYF. DNA for the CDR3: TGTGCCAGCAGCTTAATAACCGGTGGCGAGCAGTACTTC.

This clone has a single count. This chain links TRBV5-1 with TRBJ2-2; D call uncertain. The germline V gene has CDR1 SGHRS and CDR2 YFSETQ. Trimming removed 0 bases from V and 5 bases from J, with 11 bases in between. This CDR3 comprises 15 residues. The CDR3 bases are TGCGCCAGCAGCTTGGTAGGAGAAAGGACCGGGGAGCTGTTTTTT. It codes for CASSLVGERTGELFF.

V gene TRBV28 combines with J gene TRBJ2-5; the match to TRBD2 covers 9 bases. This CDR3 is 15 amino acids long. J was trimmed by 5 bases and V by 4 bases; bases with no gene match: 8. CDR1 MDHEN and CDR2 SYDVKM come from the germline V gene. The CDR3 nucleotides are TGTGCCAGCAGTTCGATGGCGGGGGGGATCGAGACCCAGTACTTC. As protein: CASSSMAGGIETQYF.

To note about this clone: Other nucleotide sequences in the sample specify the same CDR3. The chain combines TRBV12-3 or TRBV12-4 with TRBJ2-2; D remains ambiguous. The ends were cut back, 2 bases at V and 4 bases at J, with 5 bases in the middle. The CDR3 extends over 13 amino acids. CDR3 nucleotides: TGTGCCAGCAGTTTATCTAGCACCGGGGAGCTGTTTTTT. Its protein is CASSLSSTGELFF.

The chain is built from TRBV19 and TRBJ2-2, with D possibly being TRBD2 (6 bases). The CDR3 length is 20 residues. The germline gives CDR1 LNHDA, CDR2 SQIVND (reference sequence). V was clipped by 1 base and J by 5 bases, with 26 bases between them. Written as DNA, the CDR3 is TGTGCCAGTAGTATAGTGCGAACGGGGGAAATTGGGTGGAATACCGGGGAGCTGTTTTTT. This translates into CASSIVRTGEIGWNTGELFF.